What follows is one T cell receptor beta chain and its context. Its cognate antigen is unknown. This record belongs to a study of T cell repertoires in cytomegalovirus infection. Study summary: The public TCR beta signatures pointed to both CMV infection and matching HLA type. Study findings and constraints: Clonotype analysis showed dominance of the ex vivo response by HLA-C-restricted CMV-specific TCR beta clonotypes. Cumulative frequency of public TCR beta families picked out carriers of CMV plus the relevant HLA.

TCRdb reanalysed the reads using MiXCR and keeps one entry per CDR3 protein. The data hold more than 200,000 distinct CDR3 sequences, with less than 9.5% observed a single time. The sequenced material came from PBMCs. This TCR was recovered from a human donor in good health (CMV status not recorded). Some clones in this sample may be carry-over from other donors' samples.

Here the CDR3 DNA reads TGTGCCAGCAGCTTGTCGTTTGCAGATACGCAGTATTTT. Translating it yields CASSLSFADTQYF. The J gene is TRBJ2-3, the V gene TRBV5-6; D remains ambiguous. Trimming removed 1 base at V and 4 bases at J, with 7 bases between. Germline values: CDR1 SGHDT, CDR2 YYEEEE. The CDR3 extends over 13 amino acids.